Reported below is one T cell receptor beta chain. Antigen specificity is unknown. This specimen comes from a study of T cell responses to AZD1222 COVID-19 vaccine. Whole-study findings and limits: Close to half of spike-specific TCRs reportedly recognize unmutated variant regions. Spike-wide vaccine-associated CD4 TCRs dominated at 160-218 and 743-854.

Data came from immunoSEQ multiplex PCR; TCRdb stores just in-frame clones and leaves some out. The table records about 200,000 clones, around 90% of them present only once. This CDR3 comprises 13 residues. Germline V lookup: CDR1 SQVTM, CDR2 ANQGSEA. The V segment lost 2 bases and the J segment 4 bases; nucleotides outside the gene matches: 2. The source material was peripheral blood, sampled 28 days after the second dose of the MenACWY control vaccine. This receptor was taken from an adult who received the MenACWY meningococcal vaccine as a control. The gene calls are TRBV29-1 and TRBJ1-2; 9 bases map to TRBD1. This chain's CDR3 is CSVEKGQGYGYTF. CDR3 coding DNA: TGCAGCGTTGAAAAGGGACAGGGCTATGGCTACACCTTC.